These 25 T cell receptor beta chains came from one sample sequenced in a study of T cells in Graves' hyperthyroidism and ophthalmopathy. What was amplified from RNA transcripts were TCR beta CDR3 regions. Primed by the HTBI set, a first-round RT-PCR was run on the TCR CDR3. TCRdb reprocessed the multiplex PCR reads via MiXCR and lists one record per CDR3 protein. The data contain roughly 700,000 distinct CDR3 sequences, 35% of them singletons. Input material: blood. These receptors all come from a woman in her thirties or forties with Graves' hyperthyroidism.

This clonotype was picked up a small number of times. The chain has TRBV12-3 or TRBV12-4 and TRBJ1-1; 9 bases map to TRBD1. V shed 4 bases and J 7 bases; nucleotides not matched to a gene: 4. The CDR3 sequence is 13 residues long. This CDR3 is CASSYRQGDEAFF. CDR3 nucleotide sequence: TGTGCCAGCAGTTATAGACAGGGGGATGAAGCTTTCTTT.

The chain links TRBV20-1 to TRBJ2-7; a possible D gene is TRBD2 (5 bases). The germline V gene has CDR1 DFQATT and CDR2 SNEGSKA (reference sequence). Trimming pared 0 bases from V and 2 bases from J, leaving 8 bases between. The CDR3 contains 13 residues. The CDR3: CSARESGAYEQYF. CDR3 nucleotide sequence: TGCAGTGCTAGAGAGAGCGGCGCCTACGAGCAGTACTTC.

In this sample, this clonotype turned up many times. The chain couples TRBV10-3 to TRBJ1-1; 9 bases are a match to TRBD1. The CDR3 extends over 14 amino acids. Germline CDR1 reads ENHRY; CDR2 reads SYGVKD. The junction had 7 bases not matched to a gene; V was cut back by 6 bases and J by 5 bases. The CDR3: CAISTGGLGTEAFF. CDR3 DNA: TGTGCCATCAGCACAGGGGGCCTAGGGACTGAAGCTTTCTTT.

The table lists this clonotype with a few counts. The chain carries TRBV27 and TRBJ1-2; 9 positions agree with TRBD1. After removal of 9 bases from V and 4 bases from J, the junction contained 9 bases not matched to a gene. This CDR3 is built from 14 residues. Germline V gives CDR1 MNHEY, CDR2 SMNVEV (reference sequence). CDR3 protein: CASGGTGMSYGYTF. The DNA for the CDR3 is TGTGCCAGTGGGGGGACAGGGATGTCCTATGGCTACACCTTC.

The sample holds a few counts of this clonotype. The V and J genes are TRBV28 and TRBJ1-1, with D perhaps matching TRBD1 (6 bases). This CDR3 comprises 14 residues. V was shortened by 8 bases and J by 0 bases, with 13 bases between the two germline ends. Germline V gene data show CDR1 as MDHEN and CDR2 as SYDVKM. The CDR3 sequence: CASGGSLMNTEAFF. As DNA, the CDR3 is TGTGCCAGCGGGGGCAGCCTAATGAACACTGAAGCTTTCTTT.

V is TRBV7-9 and J is TRBJ1-5; TRBD1 aligns across 8 bases. After removal of 5 bases from V and 2 bases from J, the junction contained 8 bases not matched to a gene. CDR3 length: 16 residues. The germline CDR1 and CDR2 sequences are SEHNR and FQNEAQ (reference sequence). Here the CDR3 DNA reads TGTGCCAGCAGCACCGAGACAGGGGCAGGCAATCAGCCCCAGCATTTT. It encodes CASSTETGAGNQPQHF.

This clonotype turned up a few times. The chain is built from TRBV27 and TRBJ2-5, with 10 bases matching TRBD2. The CDR3 spans 16 residues. Germline lookup yields CDR1 MNHEY and CDR2 SMNVEV (reference sequence). The V gene end was trimmed by 2 bases and the J gene end by 6 bases; junction bases not matched to a gene: 9. DNA for the CDR3: TGTGCCAGCAGTTTAGGGGAGGGACTAGCGATGAAGACCCAGTACTTC. It specifies CASSLGEGLAMKTQYF.

The gene calls are TRBV19 and TRBJ2-3; D is possibly TRBD1 or TRBD2 (5 bases each). CDR1 and CDR2 from the germline V gene are LNHDA and SQIVND (reference sequence). With 6 bases removed from V and 0 bases from J, the gap between germline ends came to 10 bases. This CDR3 comprises 14 residues. Written as DNA, the CDR3 is TGTGCCAGTAGGGCCGGGACCAGCACAGATACGCAGTATTTT. Protein: CASRAGTSTDTQYF.

This clonotype was counted a few times. The chain is built from TRBV14 and TRBJ1-1; D unclear. Trimming pared 2 bases from V and 0 bases from J, leaving 13 bases between. CDR1 is SGHDN, CDR2 FVKESK, per germline. The CDR3 has 16 amino acids. DNA of the CDR3: TGTGCCAGCAGCCAATGGGAGGGTTTCATGAACACTGAAGCTTTCTTT. Translation gives CASSQWEGFMNTEAFF.

The CDR3 nucleotides read TGTGCCAGCAGCCAAGGGGGAGGGTATAGCAATCAGCCCCAGCATTTT. As protein: CASSQGGGYSNQPQHF. This sequence joins TRBV9 and TRBJ1-5, with a tentative D call TRBD1 (6 bases). This CDR3 is 16 amino acids long. V lost 4 bases, J lost 0 bases, and 14 bases lay in between. Germline CDR1 and CDR2: SGDLS and YYNGEE.

This chain connects TRBV7-2 to TRBJ1-1; possibly TRBD1 for D (5 bases). Germline V gene data show CDR1 as SGHTA and CDR2 as FQGNSA. V lost 4 bases, J lost 8 bases, and 11 bases lay in between. This CDR3 region has 12 residues. This CDR3 reads CASSSGTQEAFF. In DNA, the CDR3 is TGTGCCAGCAGCTCCGGGACCCAAGAAGCTTTCTTT.

As concerns this clonotype: It may be a read error: a sequence one base away is much more abundant. This sequence joins TRBV19 and TRBJ2-7, with D hard to call. CDR3 length: 11 amino acids. Germline V gene lookup returns CDR1 LNHDA and CDR2 SQIVND (reference sequence). The chain's CDR3 is CVSSLHHEQYF. The CDR3 DNA reads as TGTGTCAGCAGCTTACATCACGAGCAGTACTTC.

Only a few counts were recorded for this clonotype. The chain has TRBV20-1 and TRBJ1-1; D not certain. This CDR3 has 12 residues. V was clipped by 3 bases and J by 7 bases, with 12 bases between them. The germline gives CDR1 DFQATT, CDR2 SNEGSKA (reference sequence). The CDR3 spells CSARRQLGEAFF. Written as DNA, the CDR3 is TGCAGTGCTAGGCGTCAGTTGGGTGAAGCTTTCTTT.

Comment on this clonotype: Just one base apart from a much larger clone, this may be a read error. Since the CDR3 does not end with the conserved phenylalanine or tryptophan, this likely comes from a read error. CDR3 protein: CASRTSLQYL. For the CDR3, the DNA is TGTGCCAGCAGGACTTCGCTCCAGTACCTC. The chain employs TRBV2 and TRBJ2-7, with unresolved D. The CDR3 covers 10 residues. The germline gives CDR1 SNHLY, CDR2 FYNNEI. Trimming took off 6 bases at V and 10 bases at J, with 10 bases between the two ends.

This clonotype has a count of ten or more. This chain uses TRBV10-1 with TRBJ1-1; D unclear. Looked up from germline, CDR1 is WNHNN and CDR2 is SYGVQD (reference sequence). The CDR3 has 12 residues. Trimming pared 7 bases from V and 3 bases from J, leaving 9 bases between. This CDR3 is CASKGLDTEAFF. In nucleotides, the CDR3 is TGCGCCAGCAAGGGTTTGGACACTGAAGCTTTCTTT.

The rearrangement uses TRBV28 and TRBJ2-5, with D possibly TRBD2 on 6 matching bases. The V gene's germline CDR1 is MDHEN and CDR2 SYDVKM. Trimming removed 1 base at V and 2 bases at J, with 14 bases between. This CDR3 region has 16 residues. The DNA for the CDR3 is TGTGCCAGCAGTTTATCGGGGCCTAGCGATCAAGAGACCCAGTACTTC. Translated, it gives CASSLSGPSDQETQYF.

This clonotype was recorded many times. The chain has TRBV6-1 and TRBJ1-1, with 9 bases aligning to TRBD1. With V trimmed by 8 bases and J by 3 bases, 10 bases remained unmatched. The germline V gene encodes CDR1 MNHNS and CDR2 SASEGT. CDR3 length: 15 amino acids. CDR3 loop: CASGTGLWRDTEAFF. The CDR3 bases are TGTGCCAGCGGGACAGGGCTTTGGCGTGACACTGAAGCTTTCTTT.

The chain has TRBV7-3 and TRBJ2-5; weak D call: TRBD1 (5 bases). This CDR3 comprises 13 residues. Germline-derived CDR1 and CDR2 are SGHTA and FQGTGA. V was trimmed by 5 bases and J by 5 bases, leaving 12 bases between them. The CDR3 spells CASSAQGRETQYF. CDR3 DNA: TGTGCCAGCAGCGCGCAGGGAAGGGAGACCCAGTACTTC.

This chain joins TRBV10-2 and TRBJ2-1; the D gene could be TRBD1 or TRBD2 (5 bases each). The CDR3 runs to 14 residues. V lost 5 bases and J 0 bases, leaving 8 bases between the germline ends. Germline V gene lookup returns CDR1 WSHSY and CDR2 SAAADI. CDR3 sequence (DNA): TGCGCCAGCAGTTGGGGGAGCTCCTACAATGAGCAGTTCTTC. This encodes CASSWGSSYNEQFF.

This clonotype appeared many times. This sequence joins TRBV19 and TRBJ1-3, with D unclear. CDR1 and CDR2 (germline): LNHDA, SQIVND (reference sequence). The CDR3 covers 13 residues. V lost 5 bases and J 6 bases, leaving 11 bases between the germline ends. The CDR3 is CASSATAVNTIYF. DNA of the CDR3: TGTGCCAGTAGTGCTACGGCGGTAAACACCATATATTTT.

This clonotype was observed at least ten times. J is TRBJ1-2 and V is TRBV19; D is uncertain. Between the trimmed V and J ends, which lost 6 bases and 8 bases, there was a span of 19 bases. The CDR3 sequence is 14 residues long. Germline assignment: CDR1 LNHDA and CDR2 SQIVND (reference sequence). The CDR3 here is CASSTGNPKRGYTF. As DNA, the CDR3 is TGTGCCAGTAGCACGGGGAACCCTAAACGCGGCTACACCTTC.

This clonotype has just one count. It may be a read error: a sequence one base away is much more abundant. This chain joins TRBV2 and TRBJ1-6; D uncertain. The germline V gene has CDR1 SNHLY and CDR2 FYNNEI. V lost 5 bases to trimming and J lost 13 bases, with 12 bases between them. The CDR3 totals 12 residues. The CDR3: CASSYSSTPLHF. The CDR3 DNA follows: TGTGCCAGCAGTTACTCGAGTACGCCCCTCCACTTT. Full variable domain (remainder filled in from reference TRBV2 and TRBJ1-6): EPEVTQTPSHQVTQMGQEVILRCVPISNHLYFYWYRQILGQKVEFLVSFYNNEISEKSEIFDDQFSVERPDGSNFTLKIRSTKLEDSAMYFCASSYSSTPLHFGNGTRLTVT.

About this clonotype: Relative to the germline gene, one junction end is altered; a read error may explain this. This rearrangement joins TRBV6-2 or TRBV6-3 to TRBJ2-2, with D tentatively TRBD2 (6 bases). The CDR3 is 13 amino acids. The germline V gene encodes CDR1 MNHEY and CDR2 SVGEGT. The CDR3 DNA reads as TGTGCCAGCAGTTACTCGGGCACCGGGGGGCTGTTTTTT. Amino acid sequence: CASSYSGTGGLFF.

The chain employs TRBV12-3 or TRBV12-4 and TRBJ1-5; D may be TRBD1 (6 bases). V was clipped by 3 bases and J by 0 bases, with 9 bases between them. The CDR3 length is 15 residues. The CDR3 loop reads CASSFRTDSNQPQHF. In DNA form, the CDR3 reads TGTGCCAGCAGTTTTCGGACAGATAGCAATCAGCCCCAGCATTTT.

Ten or more counts support this clonotype. This chain connects TRBV19 to TRBJ2-5, with a weak D call TRBD1 (6 bases). Trimming pared 5 bases from V and 5 bases from J, leaving 15 bases between. Germline CDR1 is LNHDA and CDR2 is SQIVND (reference sequence). CDR3 length: 14 residues. The CDR3 sequence is CASSSMGHGETQYF. In nucleotides, the CDR3 is TGTGCCAGTAGTTCCATGGGACACGGGGAGACCCAGTACTTC.